This T cell receptor beta chain stems from a study of blood T cell repertoires in COVID-19. Overall study context: The origin of the acute and convalescent COVID-19 samples was the United States, Italy and Spain. Sources were T cells, B-cell-depleted T cells, or PBMCs; the material itself was cDNA or gDNA.

Authors' analysis steps: Amplification from reference gene primers served as the basis for estimated nucleated cell counts. Libraries were prepared by immunoSEQ multiplex PCR; TCRdb keeps only in-frame clonotypes and omits some of them. V and J calls and clone size come straight from that table; D and trimming were deduced from the DNA. The sample has about 140,000 clones, 65% to 90% seen once. The V and J ends lost 3 bases and 0 bases, in that order; junction bases with no gene match: 11. Germline V CDR1 and CDR2: SGHAT, FQNNGV. The CDR3 is 19 amino acids. J is TRBJ2-5 and V is TRBV11-2, with 12 bases aligning to TRBD2. The sequenced material came from peripheral blood. This clonotype originated in a human donor in a cohort sampled during active COVID-19. CDR3 nucleotide sequence: TGTGCCAGCAGCTTTAACCGGCTAGCGGGAGGGATGTACCAAGAGACCCAGTACTTC. Translating gives CASSFNRLAGGMYQETQYF.